One sample yielded the 5 T cell receptor beta chains listed below, sequenced in a study of spatial heterogeneity in lung cancer. TCRdb fed the 5' RACE reads into MiXCR, producing one record per CDR3 protein. This table holds fewer than 15,000 distinct CDR3 sequences, 5.6% found once. These receptors lack a known antigen. Study-wide results and limits: It was found that expanded intratumoral alpha and beta TCR counts tracked tumor mutation counts.

Time point specified: sample taken at primary tumor resection. Material: lung tumor tissue, obtained at surgery. The receptor source for this set is a female donor with early-stage non-small cell lung cancer.

This clonotype was counted at least ten times. With the library built for alpha chains, this beta chain is off target and its frequency is not meaningful. This chain uses TRBV9 with TRBJ2-7, with D unclear. The CDR3 sequence is 15 residues long. Trimming removed 0 bases from V and 2 bases from J, with 12 bases in between. The germline gives CDR1 SGDLS, CDR2 YYNGEE. CDR3 loop: CASSVEGKPPYEQYF. The CDR3 nucleotides read TGTGCCAGCAGCGTAGAAGGGAAGCCCCCCTACGAGCAGTACTTC. Looking up the rest from reference TRBV9 and TRBJ2-7 gives the full variable domain: DSGVTQTPKHLITATGQRVTLRCSPRSGDLSVYWYQQSLDQGLQFLIQYYNGEERAKGNILERFSAQQFPDLHSELNLSSLELGDSALYFCASSVEGKPPYEQYFGPGTRLTVT.

This clonotype was picked up many times. Because this beta chain is a stray read in a library intended to capture alpha chains, its abundance should not be given much weight. The rearrangement links TRBV6-1 to TRBJ2-7, with TRBD1 matching over 9 bases. The CDR3 spans 15 residues. Germline CDR1 and CDR2: MNHNS and SASEGT. After removal of 3 bases from V and 1 base from J, the junction contained 4 bases not matched to a gene. This chain's CDR3 is CASSDIGTGSYEQYF. CDR3 sequence (DNA): TGTGCCAGCAGTGACATAGGGACAGGGTCCTACGAGCAGTACTTC.

This clonotype was seen ten or more times. A library prepared for alpha chains yielded this beta chain as an off-target read; its size is of little meaning. The rearrangement uses TRBV29-1 and TRBJ1-5; D gene uncertain. The CDR3 is made up of 13 amino acids. The V end lost 4 bases, the J end lost 5 bases, and 12 bases lay between the germline ends. Per the germline V gene, CDR1 is SQVTM and CDR2 is ANQGSEA. The CDR3 DNA reads TGCAGCGTTGCTCTCCGGGGAGATCAGCCCCAGCATTTT. It encodes CSVALRGDQPQHF. Full variable domain (rest looked up from reference TRBV29-1 and TRBJ1-5): SAVISQKPSRDICQRGTSLTIQCQVDSQVTMMFWYRQQPGQSLTLIATANQGSEATYESGFVIDKFPISRPNLTFSTLTVSNMSPEDSSIYLCSVALRGDQPQHFGDGTRLSIL.

This clonotype was detected ten times or more. An end of the junction does not agree with germline; a read error may underlie this. Because the library targeted alpha chains, this beta chain is an off-target read whose size means little. The V call is TRBV2, the J call TRBJ2-5; D is perhaps TRBD1 (5 bases). The CDR3 extends over 12 amino acids. Germline lookup yields CDR1 SNHLY and CDR2 FYNNEI. The CDR3 coding sequence is TGTGCCAGCATTGAAAGGGGCGAGACCCAGTACTTC. Its protein product is CASIERGETQYF.

This clonotype was seen at least ten times. This beta chain represents an off-target read in a library built for alpha chains; its size is of limited meaning. The CDR3 loop reads CAWSGSDNEKLFF. The CDR3 nucleotides are TGTGCCTGGAGTGGATCAGATAATGAAAAACTGTTTTTT. The V and J genes are TRBV30 and TRBJ1-4; D remains unclear. Germline CDR1 reads GTSNPN; CDR2 reads SVGIG (reference sequence). This CDR3 is built from 13 residues. Trimming stripped 1 base from V and 4 bases from J, with 7 bases between.